What follows describes a single T cell receptor (beta chain). These data originate in a study of T-cell reconstitution after alpha-beta-depleted transplantation in children. Per the germline V gene, CDR1 is ENHRY and CDR2 is SYGVKD. V was clipped by 8 bases and J by 1 base, with 9 bases between them. The CDR3 spans 12 residues. Preparation of the TCRbeta library involved a method that used unique molecular identifiers. TCRdb reprocessed the PCR reads with MiXCR, giving one entry per CDR3 protein. The sample yields more than 250,000 distinct CDR3 sequences, around 9.6% seen once. V is TRBV10-3 and J is TRBJ2-7; unclear D gene. This sequence originates from a human donor who donated a stem cell graft to a child with SCID. The source material was PBMCs from the stem cell graft donor, sampled from the stem cell graft. In nucleotides, the CDR3 is TGTGCCATCCGGACGGTGTCCTACGAGCAGTACTTC. It codes for CAIRTVSYEQYF.